This note documents a single T cell receptor (beta chain) sequence. Its specificity is unknown. Germline CDR1 reads MDHEN; CDR2 reads SYDVKM. The CDR3 spans 18 residues. TCRdb reworked the 5' RACE reads into one entry per CDR3 protein, no DNA. In all, the sample yields 90,000 to 130,000 distinct CDR3 sequences. The data stem from a study of T cells expressing NK-cell markers. Study information: Repertoires of TCR beta were obtained from T cells sorted as CD3+CD56+NKG2C+, CD3+CD56+NKG2C- and CD3+CD56-NKG2C+. Sequencing covered eight donors, seven HCMV-seropositive and one seronegative.

Overall study results and limits: Uncertainty persisted over the HCMV specificity of expanded NKG2C+ T cell clones. The contribution of dominant NKG2C+ clonotypes to CD8+ T cells in more than five donors was about 1.0-7.0%.

The origin of this receptor is a woman aged 18 to 75 in good health. Sample: blood T cells: a sorted CD56 or NKG2C T cell subset, CD4+ or CD8+ T cells, or bulk PBMC T cells (not recorded which). The chain joins TRBV28 to TRBJ2-7; TCRdb reports TRBD1, a call that lacks DNA to check it against. CDR3: CASSLVFWTGASSYEQYF.